Listed below are T cell receptor beta chains from one sample, sequenced in a study of T-cell memory formation after mild COVID-19. TCRdb independently ran MiXCR on the 5' RACE reads; one entry per CDR3 protein. Of roughly 300,000 distinct CDR3 sequences in the sample, around 8% were seen once. The sequenced material came from PBMCs or a T cell subset sorted from them (not recorded which). These receptors were collected from a man aged 18 to 29 who had mild COVID-19 (a few samples of this study predate the infection). Cell type and time point are not known. CDR3s include the opening cysteine and the closing phenylalanine or tryptophan. The D gene is left open where the match is weak. Not every row has a clone size; where given, it reads once, few, many or a size class.

NA	TRBV29-1	TRBJ1-5	NA	CSVEGGWNQPQHF	TGCAGCGTTGAAGGGGGTTGGAATCAGCCCCAGCATTTT
many	TRBV12-3/TRBV12-4	TRBJ2-5	TRBD2	CASTSQRGGQETQYF	TGTGCCAGCACCTCCCAGCGGGGGGGCCAAGAGACCCAGTACTTC
few	TRBV7-2	TRBJ2-3	TRBD2	CASSWTSGGSDTQYF	TGTGCCAGCAGCTGGACTAGCGGGGGGTCAGATACGCAGTATTTT
NA	TRBV28	TRBJ1-5	NA	CASRRQYLGSNQPQHF	TGTGCCAGCAGACGCCAATACCTCGGGAGCAATCAGCCCCAGCATTTT
many	TRBV5-6	TRBJ2-3	TRBD2	CASSLIALAGYRDTQYF	TGTGCCAGCAGCTTGATCGCGCTAGCGGGGTATAGAGATACGCAGTATTTT
few	TRBV15	TRBJ1-2	NA	CATSRPLTGPVF	TGTGCCACCAGCAGGCCATTGACAGGACCGGTCTTC
NA	TRBV5-5	TRBJ1-5	NA	CASSPSDRGYQPQHF	TGTGCCAGCAGCCCATCGGACAGAGGGTATCAGCCCCAGCATTTT
NA	TRBV6-5	TRBJ1-2	NA	CASSSIGTYYGYTF	TGTGCCAGCAGTTCTATAGGGACTTACTATGGCTACACCTTC
many	TRBV4-2	TRBJ2-5	NA	CASSQTGAIQETQYF	TGTGCCAGCAGCCAAACCGGGGCAATCCAAGAGACCCAGTACTTC
few	TRBV5-1	TRBJ2-1	TRBD1	CASSAGTGGRDEQFF	TGCGCCAGCAGCGCCGGGACAGGGGGCCGGGATGAGCAGTTCTTC
NA	TRBV6-5	TRBJ1-1	NA	CASSSLAGGTEAFF	TGTGCCAGCAGTTCGCTTGCGGGGGGCACTGAAGCTTTCTTT
NA	TRBV7-6	TRBJ2-2	TRBD2	CAGSGGRSGELFF	TGTGCCGGTAGCGGGGGGAGATCCGGGGAGCTGTTTTTT
few	TRBV7-2	TRBJ2-3	TRBD1	CASSTGQGGTDTQYF	TGTGCCAGCAGCACCGGACAGGGGGGCACAGATACGCAGTATTTT
few	TRBV4-2	TRBJ2-3	TRBD2	CASSHQGLEPYGTQYF	TGTGCCAGCAGCCACCAGGGACTAGAACCATACGGTACGCAGTATTTT
few	TRBV6-5	TRBJ2-7	NA	CASSRGGGPREQYF	TGTGCCAGCAGTCGCGGAGGGGGGCCCCGCGAGCAGTACTTC
NA	TRBV6-6	TRBJ2-2	NA	CASSYSIAQINTGELFF	TGTGCCAGCAGTTACTCGATCGCACAGATTAACACCGGGGAGCTGTTTTTT
NA	TRBV2	TRBJ2-1	NA	CASSELVEQFF	TGTGCCAGCAGTGAGCTTGTTGAGCAGTTCTTC
few	TRBV5-5	TRBJ1-5	TRBD1	CASSDRALGQPQHF	TGTGCCAGCTCCGACAGGGCGCTAGGTCAGCCCCAGCATTTT
NA	TRBV7-2	TRBJ1-6	NA	CASSLATRDSPLHF	TGTGCCAGCAGCTTAGCAACTCGAGATTCACCCCTCCACTTT
many	TRBV11-2	TRBJ1-1	NA	CASRRGTEAFF	TGTGCCAGCAGACGGGGTACTGAAGCTTTCTTT
many	TRBV4-3	TRBJ2-5	NA	CASSQDLTAETQYF	TGCGCCAGCAGCCAAGATCTGACGGCGGAGACCCAGTACTTC
NA	TRBV5-1	TRBJ1-2	NA	CASSLGGGEGYTF	TGCGCCAGCAGCTTGGGTGGGGGCGAAGGCTACACCTTC
NA	TRBV20-1	TRBJ2-1	NA	CSAWRAAEQFF	TGCAGTGCCTGGAGGGCAGCTGAGCAGTTCTTC
NA	TRBV6-5	TRBJ2-2	NA	CASSTGRVGELFF	TGTGCCAGCAGTACGGGGCGGGTCGGGGAGCTGTTTTTT
NA	TRBV15	TRBJ2-1	NA	CATSRDGPTVTYEQFF	TGTGCCACCAGCAGAGATGGGCCGACAGTAACCTATGAGCAGTTCTTC
NA	TRBV5-1	TRBJ2-3	TRBD1	CASRSGQGDTQYF	TGCGCCAGCCGGTCGGGACAGGGGGATACGCAGTATTTT
NA	TRBV5-1	TRBJ1-2	TRBD1	CASSVGQGTDYGYTF	TGCGCCAGCAGCGTGGGACAGGGGACAGACTATGGCTACACCTTC
few	TRBV7-2	TRBJ2-7	NA	CASSARRGEGEQYF	TGTGCCAGCAGCGCTCGGAGGGGAGAAGGAGAGCAGTACTTC
many	TRBV7-2	TRBJ2-7	TRBD1	CASSLGGTGSYEQYF	TGTGCCAGCAGCTTAGGAGGGACAGGGTCCTACGAGCAGTACTTC
NA	TRBV4-2	TRBJ2-7	NA	CASSQGRAYEQYF	TGTGCCAGCAGCCAGGGCCGGGCCTACGAGCAGTACTTC
NA	TRBV5-1	TRBJ1-2	NA	CASSLESTNYGYTF	TGCGCCAGCAGCTTGGAATCCACTAACTATGGCTACACCTTC
NA	TRBV12-3/TRBV12-4	TRBJ2-2	TRBD2	CASSRGTSGAAGELFF	TGTGCCAGCAGTCGAGGGACTAGCGGGGCGGCCGGGGAGCTGTTTTTT
medium-sized	TRBV12-3/TRBV12-4	TRBJ2-7	TRBD2	CASSFGGGAGEQYF	TGTGCCAGCAGTTTTGGCGGGGGGGCCGGTGAGCAGTACTTC
NA	TRBV27	TRBJ2-2	NA	CASSSRGDTGELFF	TGTGCCAGCAGTTCAAGGGGCGACACCGGGGAGCTGTTTTTT
few	TRBV7-9	TRBJ1-1	NA	CASSTGRGNTEAFF	TGTGCCAGCAGCACGGGGCGGGGGAACACTGAAGCTTTCTTT
NA	TRBV2	TRBJ1-2	TRBD1	CASSVTGLDGYTF	TGTGCCAGCAGTGTGACAGGGTTGGATGGCTACACCTTC